Shown below are 11 T cell receptor beta chains from a single sample sequenced in a study of OX40 agonist ivuxolimab in advanced cancers. The library was obtained by the immunoSEQ multiplex PCR assay. TCRdb re-hosts the immuneACCESS table, in-frame sequences only. Its copies lack some clones; in the studies checked, an unresolved V gene accounts for under half of them, and the cause for the rest is not known. Here the sample has around 64,000 clones; roughly 84% occur a single time. The leading ten clones occupy about 8% of the sample. The sequencing used CD4+ or CD8+ T cells sorted from blood, collected in a trial of the OX40 agonist ivuxolimab. The receptor set was obtained from an adult with an advanced solid tumor such as melanoma, head and neck, liver or kidney cancer.

The chain links TRBV28 to TRBJ2-7; D is unclear. The germline gives CDR1 MDHEN, CDR2 SYDVKM. V gave up 3 bases and J gave up 7 bases, with 22 bases separating them. This CDR3 contains 16 residues. The CDR3 loop is CASSFSSFQNLGEQYF. Here the CDR3 DNA reads TGTGCCAGCAGTTTTAGTAGTTTTCAGAACTTGGGGGAGCAGTACTTC.

The sample holds one count of this clone. The CDR3 sequence is CASSPFVDTQYF. The CDR3 DNA is TGTGCCAGCAGCCCCTTCGTAGATACGCAGTATTTT. This chain uses TRBV7-9 with TRBJ2-3, with D unclear. The length of the CDR3 is 12 residues. Deletions cut 5 bases from V and 5 bases from J, with 8 bases between. The germline V gene encodes CDR1 SEHNR and CDR2 FQNEAQ (reference sequence).

This chain links TRBV5-8 with TRBJ2-4, with 9 bases aligning to TRBD1. Germline V gene sequence: CDR1 SGHTS, CDR2 YDEGEE. The J segment lost 0 bases and the V segment lost 0 bases, leaving 1 base of the junction unmatched. CDR3 size: 16 residues. CDR3 in amino acids: CASSLGTGAAKNIQYF. For the CDR3, the DNA is TGTGCCAGCAGCTTGGGGACAGGGGCAGCCAAAAACATTCAGTACTTC.

This chain uses TRBV29-1 with TRBJ2-1, with D possibly being TRBD1 (6 bases). The V end was cut by 5 bases, the J end by 7 bases, with 15 bases between. CDR3 size: 13 residues. Looked up from germline, CDR1 is SQVTM and CDR2 is ANQGSEA. CDR3 sequence: CSVLYRVGNEQFF. CDR3 DNA: TGCAGCGTTTTATACAGGGTCGGGAATGAGCAGTTCTTC.

The rearrangement uses TRBV5-4 and TRBJ1-2; no reliable D call. The germline V gene has CDR1 SGHNT and CDR2 YYREEE (reference sequence). The CDR3 runs 14 residues. V was clipped by 4 bases and J by 2 bases, with 12 bases between them. The CDR3 DNA follows: TGTGCCAGCAGCCCCGGGTGGGAAAACTATGGCTACACCTTC. This encodes CASSPGWENYGYTF.

The V gene is TRBV5-1, the J gene TRBJ2-2; D remains ambiguous. Per germline, CDR1 SGHRS and CDR2 YFSETQ. This CDR3 is built from 12 residues. Trimming took 1 base from V and 7 from J, leaving 5 bases between them. CDR3 amino acids: CASSLTRGELFF. The CDR3 DNA follows: TGCGCCAGCAGCTTGACCCGCGGGGAGCTGTTTTTT.

The CDR3: CASSPLNTEAFF. CDR3 bases: TGTGCCAGCAGCCCTCTGAACACTGAAGCTTTCTTT. The chain couples TRBV5-4 to TRBJ1-1; no firm D call. The CDR3 consists of 12 residues. Germline values: CDR1 SGHNT, CDR2 YYREEE (reference sequence). Between the trimmed V and J ends, which lost 4 bases and 0 bases, there was a span of 4 bases. The complete variable domain, with remaining parts taken from reference TRBV5-4 and TRBJ1-1, reads ETGVTQSPTHLIKTRGQQVTLRCSSQSGHNTVSWYQQALGQGPQFIFQYYREEENGRGNFPPRFSGLQFPNYSSELNVNALELDDSALYLCASSPLNTEAFFGQGTRLTVV.

The gene calls are TRBV28 and TRBJ1-5; D unresolved. The CDR3 is 17 residues long. CDR1 and CDR2 (germline): MDHEN, SYDVKM. V lost 1 base to trimming and J lost 7 bases, with 20 bases between them. The CDR3 bases are TGTGCCAGCAGTTTATTATATATAAGAGGAGGAAACCAGCCCCAGCATTTT. Its translation: CASSLLYIRGGNQPQHF.

J is TRBJ1-2 and V is TRBV14, with D perhaps TRBD1 (5 bases). Between the trimmed V and J ends, which lost 0 bases and 3 bases, there was a span of 11 bases. The CDR3 is made up of 15 amino acids. CDR1 is SGHDN and CDR2 is FVKESK in the germline V gene. CDR3 region: CASSQELGRDYGYTF. The CDR3 region has the DNA TGTGCCAGCAGCCAAGAACTGGGACGGGACTATGGCTACACCTTC.

V and J are TRBV4-2 and TRBJ2-2; 10 nucleotides align to TRBD1. Germline assignment: CDR1 LGHNA and CDR2 YNFKEQ. The CDR3 spans 18 residues. V shed 4 bases and J 2 bases; nucleotides not matched to a gene: 10. The CDR3 here is CASSRGTGTGANTGELFF. CDR3 nucleotide sequence: TGTGCCAGCAGCCGAGGGACCGGGACAGGGGCCAACACCGGGGAGCTGTTTTTT.

This sequence joins TRBV21-1 and TRBJ2-7. TRBV21-1 is reported as a pseudogene. The CDR3 loop spans 15 amino acids. CDR3 amino acids: CASSPRGLRLYEQYF. CDR3 nucleotides: TGTGCCAGCAGCCCTCGGGGGCTCCGATTATACGAGCAGTACTTC.